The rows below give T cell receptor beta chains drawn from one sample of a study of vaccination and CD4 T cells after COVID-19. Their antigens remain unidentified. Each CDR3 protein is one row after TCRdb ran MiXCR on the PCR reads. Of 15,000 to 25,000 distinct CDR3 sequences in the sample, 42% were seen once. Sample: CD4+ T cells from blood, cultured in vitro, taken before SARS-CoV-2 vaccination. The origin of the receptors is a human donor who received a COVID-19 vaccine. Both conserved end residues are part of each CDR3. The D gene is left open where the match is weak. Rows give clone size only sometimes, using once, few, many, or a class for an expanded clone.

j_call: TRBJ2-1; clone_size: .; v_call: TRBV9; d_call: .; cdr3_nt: TGTGCCAGCAGCGTAGACCAGGGTTTTTGGAATGAGCAGTTCTTC; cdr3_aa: CASSVDQGFWNEQFF
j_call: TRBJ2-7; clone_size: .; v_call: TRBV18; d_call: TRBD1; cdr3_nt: TGTGCCAGCTCACGAAGGACAGGGAGTGGAGTCTACGAGCAGTACTTC; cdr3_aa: CASSRRTGSGVYEQYF
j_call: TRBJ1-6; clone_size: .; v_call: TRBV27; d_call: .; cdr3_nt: TGTGCCAGCAGTTTACCGGCACGCAATTCACCCCTCCACTTT; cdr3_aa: CASSLPARNSPLHF
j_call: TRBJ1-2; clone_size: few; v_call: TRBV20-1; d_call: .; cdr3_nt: TGCAGTGCTAGAGTCGGGAATGGCTACACCTTC; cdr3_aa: CSARVGNGYTF
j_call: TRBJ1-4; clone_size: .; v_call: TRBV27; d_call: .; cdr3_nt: TGTGCCAGCAGTTTAGTCGGGGGAACTAATGAAAAACTGTTTTTT; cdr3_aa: CASSLVGGTNEKLFF
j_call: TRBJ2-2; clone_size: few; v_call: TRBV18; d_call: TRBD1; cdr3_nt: TGTGCCAGCTCACCCCGAGAGGGGGCGACCGGGGAGCTGTTTTTT; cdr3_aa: CASSPREGATGELFF
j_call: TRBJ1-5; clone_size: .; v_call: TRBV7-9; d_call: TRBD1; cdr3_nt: TGTGCCAGCAGCTTAGGGGGGGGGACAGGGGGTCAGCCCCAGCATTTT; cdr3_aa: CASSLGGGTGGQPQHF
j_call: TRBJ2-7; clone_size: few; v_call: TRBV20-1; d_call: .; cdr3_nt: TGCAGTGCTAGAGTGTCTGGGTCCTACGAGCAGTACTTC; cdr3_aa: CSARVSGSYEQYF
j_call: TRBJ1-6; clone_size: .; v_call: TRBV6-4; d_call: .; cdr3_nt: TGTGCCAGCAGTGACCCTACAGGACAGTTGATGGATTCACCCCTCCACTTT; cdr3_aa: CASSDPTGQLMDSPLHF
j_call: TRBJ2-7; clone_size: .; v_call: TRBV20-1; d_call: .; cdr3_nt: TGCAGTGCTAGAGACGGACAGCGGACCTACGAGCAGTACTTC; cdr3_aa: CSARDGQRTYEQYF